This T cell receptor beta chain came from a study of Ad26.COV2.S vaccination and SARS-CoV-2 variants. This table comes from immunoSEQ multiplex PCR, and its TCRdb copy is limited to in-frame clones, with some not included. The sample contains roughly 400,000 clones, 90% of which appear only once. V trimming: 0 bases; J trimming: 3 bases; junction bases outside the gene matches: 4. CDR1 MGHRA and CDR2 YSYEKL come from the germline V gene. This CDR3 region has 17 residues. Treatment denoted: approximately 18 received Ad26.COV2.S at low or high dose, single or two shots; roughly 5 received placebo; per-sample allocation not given. Samples came from day 63 after the first vaccine or placebo injection.

The starting material was peripheral blood, obtained in a trial of Ad26.COV2.S vaccine versus placebo. The chain uses TRBV4-1 and TRBJ2-1, with TRBD2 matching over 11 bases. The clonotype originates from a person between 18 and 59 years old who received the Ad26.COV2.S COVID-19 vaccine or a placebo. In DNA, the CDR3 is TGCGCCAGCAGCCAAGACCAGACTAGCGGGAACTACAATGAGCAGTTCTTC. Encoded protein: CASSQDQTSGNYNEQFF.